Listed below are T cell receptor beta chains from one sample, sequenced in a study of response to subunit inactivated influenza vaccine. MiXCR was run by TCRdb on the RT-PCR reads, yielding one entry per CDR3 protein. The sample has approximately 530,000 distinct CDR3 sequences; 10% to 15% are singletons. The sample was PBMCs from blood, taken roughly 6 weeks after vaccination. These receptor sequences come from a man aged 50 to 59 who received an inactivated influenza vaccine. Each CDR3 is given with its conserved first and last residue. A D gene is named only where the DNA matches it firmly. Size tells how often a clone was seen (once, few, many) or the class of an expanded clone, and some rows leave it out.

TRBV5-1	TRBJ2-1	NA	few	TGCGCCAGCAGCTCCTCCAGGGAGACCCTTGAGTATGAGCAGTTCTTC	CASSSSRETLEYEQFF
TRBV24-1	TRBJ2-5	TRBD1	NA	TGTGCCACCAGTGACTCAAGAGGGACAGGGGACCAAGAGACCCAGTACTTC	CATSDSRGTGDQETQYF
TRBV29-1	TRBJ2-5	NA	NA	TGCAGCGCCGAGGGCTGGGAAGAGAACCAGTACTTC	CSAEGWEENQYF
TRBV7-9	TRBJ2-1	TRBD1	few	TGTGCCAGCAGCTCCAGTAGGGGGCGAGGGGGCTACAATGAGCAGTTCTTC	CASSSSRGRGGYNEQFF
TRBV29-1	TRBJ2-1	TRBD2	few	TGCAGCGCCGAATCGGCTAGCGGGAGTTCCTACAATGAGCAGTTCTTC	CSAESASGSSYNEQFF
TRBV2	TRBJ1-1	NA	NA	TGTGCCAGCAGTGAAGGGCAGGGCGGCACTGAAGCTTTCTTT	CASSEGQGGTEAFF
TRBV5-1	TRBJ2-1	TRBD2	few	TGCGCCAGCAAAGTAGCGGGATCCTCCTACAATGAGCAGTTCTTC	CASKVAGSSYNEQFF
TRBV14	TRBJ2-2	NA	few	TGTGCCAGCAGCCGGAATAGACTGGGCACCGGGGAGCTGTTTTTT	CASSRNRLGTGELFF
TRBV15	TRBJ2-5	TRBD2	many	TGTGCCACCAGCAGCTGGGGACTATCCGAAGAGACCCAGTACTTC	CATSSWGLSEETQYF
TRBV6-5	TRBJ1-6	TRBD1	NA	TGTGCCAGCAGTTACATTTTTAGGGACAGGGTCTTCTCACCCCTCCACTTT	CASSYIFRDRVFSPLHF
TRBV20-1	TRBJ2-1	NA	NA	TGCAGTGCTAGAATTGGTGGTGGTCTAGCAGAAGCCGGCTCCTACAATGAGCAGTTCTTC	CSARIGGGLAEAGSYNEQFF
TRBV20-1	TRBJ2-7	NA	many	TGCAGTACCCGGGACACAGCCTACGAGCAGTACTTC	CSTRDTAYEQYF
TRBV12-3/TRBV12-4	TRBJ1-2	TRBD1	many	TGTGCCAGCAGTTTAGGAGTGACAGGGTCGTTTGGCTACACCTTC	CASSLGVTGSFGYTF
TRBV11-1	TRBJ2-3	TRBD2	few	TGTGCCAGCAGCCCGCGCCTAGCGGGATATCGTACAGATACGCAGTATTTT	CASSPRLAGYRTDTQYF
TRBV3-1	TRBJ2-5	TRBD2	NA	TGTGCCAGCAGCCCTAGCGGGGGGGTGGAGACCCAGTACTTC	CASSPSGGVETQYF
TRBV20-1	TRBJ2-7	NA	many	TGCAGTGCTAGAGGATCTAGCGACAGGGCCTACGAGCAGTACTTC	CSARGSSDRAYEQYF
TRBV27	TRBJ2-1	NA	few	TGTGCCAGCAGTGTGACTGGTAGGTCCTACAATGAGCAGTTCTTC	CASSVTGRSYNEQFF
TRBV6-5	TRBJ2-5	NA	NA	TGTGCCAGCAGTTACGAATGGGTGGGGGTTGAGACCCAGTACTTC	CASSYEWVGVETQYF
TRBV12-3/TRBV12-4	TRBJ1-1	NA	many	TGTGCCAGCAGTTTGGAGGGTGGAGGGCCACAGGGAGAAGCTTTCTTT	CASSLEGGGPQGEAFF
TRBV7-9	TRBJ2-4	NA	NA	TGTGCCAGCAGCCCCGGGGGAGAGGACATTCAGTACTTC	CASSPGGEDIQYF
TRBV7-2	TRBJ2-7	NA	NA	TGTGCCAGCAGCTTAGCTTCTTCGGGCTACGAGCAGTACTTC	CASSLASSGYEQYF
TRBV5-1	TRBJ1-1	NA	few	TGCGCCAGCAGCTTGGCCAGGGGCGAGGGAATAAGGACTGAAGCTTTCTTT	CASSLARGEGIRTEAFF
TRBV7-9	TRBJ2-3	NA	few	TGTGCCAGCAGCTCGGTCGGGCCCACAGATACGCAGTATTTT	CASSSVGPTDTQYF
TRBV21-1	TRBJ2-1	NA	NA	TGTGCCAGCCCGATGGACAATGAGCAGTTCTTC	CASPMDNEQFF
TRBV7-9	TRBJ2-5	TRBD1	few	TGTGCCAGCAGCACACGGACAGGGGCTCAAGAGACCCAGTACTTC	CASSTRTGAQETQYF
TRBV20-1	TRBJ2-2	TRBD2	NA	TGCAGTGCGGACCCGGGACTAGCTATAGGCGGGGAGCTGTTTTTT	CSADPGLAIGGELFF
TRBV20-1	TRBJ2-4	NA	NA	TGCAGTGCTAGAGATAGGAGGGGGGGCAGAGAGATAGCCAAAAACATTCAGTACTTC	CSARDRRGGREIAKNIQYF
TRBV5-1	TRBJ1-3	NA	NA	TGCGCCAGCAGCTCCCGGACAGCGGACTCTGGAAACACCATATATTTT	CASSSRTADSGNTIYF
TRBV29-1	TRBJ1-1	NA	few	TGCAGCGCACAGTGGGACACTGAAGCTTTCTTT	CSAQWDTEAFF
TRBV20-1	TRBJ1-5	TRBD1	many	TGCAGCGCCGGACAGGGAAATCAGCCCCAGCATTTT	CSAGQGNQPQHF
TRBV7-9	TRBJ2-3	NA	NA	TGTGCCAGCAGCTTAGCGGGGGGATCCCACACAGATACGCAGTATTTT	CASSLAGGSHTDTQYF
TRBV12-3/TRBV12-4	TRBJ2-7	NA	many	TGTGCCAGCACCCAAACCGGGAAAACCTACGAGCAGTACTTC	CASTQTGKTYEQYF
TRBV7-2	TRBJ2-5	NA	NA	TGTGCCAGCAGCCCGTTCGTCGGGGAGACCCAGTACTTC	CASSPFVGETQYF
TRBV28	TRBJ1-6	TRBD1	many	TGTGCCAGCAGACCAACCGGGACAGGGACTACACCCCTCCACTTT	CASRPTGTGTTPLHF
TRBV7-2	TRBJ2-1	TRBD2	NA	TGTGCCAGCAGCTTCCGGGACTACACCTACAATGAGCAGTTCTTC	CASSFRDYTYNEQFF
TRBV12-3/TRBV12-4	TRBJ2-3	NA	many	TGTGCCAGCAGCCTGGGGGTAGATACGCAGTATTTT	CASSLGVDTQYF
TRBV5-5	TRBJ2-7	NA	NA	TGTGTAGGAGGTAGGACACCCGCGGGCGAGCAGTACTTC	CVGGRTPAGEQYF
TRBV9	TRBJ2-3	NA	NA	TGTGCCAGCAGCGTAGGAGACAGGAGTAGCACAGATACGCAGTATTTT	CASSVGDRSSTDTQYF
TRBV7-2	TRBJ1-4	TRBD1	many	TGTGCCAGCAGCCCTAGAGGGGGCCCAACTAATGAAAAACTGTTTTTT	CASSPRGGPTNEKLFF
TRBV6-1	TRBJ2-7	NA	few	TGTGCCAGCAGCCAGCACTCGGGACATCCCTACGAGCAGTACTTC	CASSQHSGHPYEQYF